The 26 T cell receptor beta chains below come from one sample, sequenced in a study of T-cell reconstitution after alpha-beta-depleted transplantation in children. Researchers prepared the TCRbeta library using unique molecular identifiers, the study reports. One entry per CDR3 protein results from TCRdb running MiXCR on the PCR reads. The data show around 600,000 distinct CDR3 sequences, roughly a tenth seen once. This sample comprised PBMCs from the stem cell graft donor, obtained from the stem cell graft. All receptors derive from a human donor who donated a stem cell graft to a child with acute myeloid leukemia.

A few counts support this clonotype. The chain links TRBV20-1 to TRBJ2-2; D possibly uses TRBD1 or TRBD2 (5 bases each). From germline, CDR1 is DFQATT and CDR2 SNEGSKA (reference sequence). The CDR3 spans 13 residues. Trimming removed 6 bases from V and 7 bases from J, with 15 bases in between. The CDR3 protein is CSARDHPVGELFF. CDR3 in DNA: TGCAGTGCAAGGGACCACCCGGTCGGGGAGCTGTTTTTT.

This clonotype came up a few times. This chain links TRBV7-3 with TRBJ2-4; a weak D match, TRBD2 (5 bases). CDR1 SGHTA and CDR2 FQGTGA come from the germline V gene. The ends were cut back, 2 bases at V and 5 bases at J, with 7 bases in the middle. The CDR3 runs to 13 residues. As DNA, the CDR3 is TGTGCCAGCAGCTTACGGCGGGAAAACATTCAGTACTTC. This codes for CASSLRRENIQYF.

This clonotype was seen a handful of times. The genes are TRBV11-1 and TRBJ2-7; D might be TRBD1 or TRBD2, each matching 5 bases. Between the trimmed V and J ends, which lost 9 bases and 0 bases, there was a span of 27 bases. Germline V gene sequence: CDR1 SGHAT, CDR2 FQDESV (reference sequence). The CDR3 covers 18 residues. CDR3 protein: CASYFPHRGFRSSYEQYF. In DNA form, the CDR3 reads TGTGCCAGTTACTTTCCGCATCGGGGCTTTAGGAGCTCCTACGAGCAGTACTTC.

This clonotype was found once. This sequence joins TRBV7-3 and TRBJ2-1; 14 bases align to TRBD2. Germline CDR1 is SGHTA and CDR2 is FQGTGA. V dropped 11 bases and J dropped 7; count of bases not matched to a gene: 16. This CDR3 is built from 17 residues. DNA of the CDR3: TGTGCCCTCTGTCCGGGACTAGCGGGAGTTCTAGGGAATGAGCAGTTCTTC. Its protein product is CALCPGLAGVLGNEQFF.

The table lists this clonotype with many counts. The chain has TRBV4-1 and TRBJ2-3, with D perhaps matching TRBD2 (7 bases). V lost 8 bases, J lost 0 bases, and 18 bases lay in between. Germline V gene data show CDR1 as MGHRA and CDR2 as YSYEKL. This CDR3 has 16 amino acids. The CDR3 DNA reads TGCGCCAGCCCATGGGGAGGGGGGACCAGCACAGATACGCAGTATTTT. As protein: CASPWGGGTSTDTQYF.

The rearrangement uses TRBV29-1 and TRBJ1-1; D is perhaps TRBD1 (5 bases). The CDR3 loop spans 13 amino acids. Deletions cut 1 base from V and 1 base from J, with 7 bases between. Germline V gene lookup returns CDR1 SQVTM and CDR2 ANQGSEA. The CDR3 loop reads CSVEGQPNTEAFF. The DNA of the CDR3 is TGCAGCGTTGAAGGACAGCCGAACACTGAAGCTTTCTTT.

CDR3 in DNA: TGCAGCGGATCGGAGGGGCTCTATGGCTACACCTTC. As protein: CSGSEGLYGYTF. The chain has TRBV29-1 and TRBJ1-2; weak D call: TRBD1 (5 bases). Per germline, CDR1 SQVTM and CDR2 ANQGSEA. Trimming left V 7 bases short and J 4 bases short, with 13 bases between. The CDR3 spans 12 residues.

This clonotype has at least ten counts. The chain carries TRBV20-1 and TRBJ2-7; 11 bases are shared with TRBD2. The germline V gene encodes CDR1 DFQATT and CDR2 SNEGSKA (reference sequence). The V and J ends lost 5 bases and 3 bases, in that order; junction bases with no gene match: 6. The CDR3 contains 14 residues. CDR3 nucleotide sequence: TGCAGTGCTTATCCCCTAGCGGGAGGCTACGAGCAGTACTTC. Translation: CSAYPLAGGYEQYF.

Many counts were recorded for this clonotype. The chain joins TRBV14 to TRBJ2-1; the match to TRBD2 covers 8 bases. Trimming took 6 bases from V and 2 from J; bases not matched to a gene: 9. Per germline, CDR1 SGHDN and CDR2 FVKESK. The CDR3 consists of 16 residues. CDR3 DNA sequence: TGTGCCAGCAGGAAAGCGGGGGATGGGGCCTACAATGAGCAGTTCTTC. This sequence encodes CASRKAGDGAYNEQFF.

This clonotype was detected a few times. V is TRBV10-3 and J is TRBJ1-2, with 10 bases lining up with TRBD1. The CDR3 length is 14 residues. Germline-derived CDR1 and CDR2 are ENHRY and SYGVKD. The V and J ends lost 9 bases and 4 bases, in that order; junction bases with no gene match: 8. In DNA form, the CDR3 reads TGTGCCATAAAAACCGGGACAGGGGCCTATGGCTACACCTTC. It is translated as CAIKTGTGAYGYTF.

This clonotype appeared many times. The chain employs TRBV10-3 and TRBJ2-2, with TRBD2 identical over 11 bases. This CDR3 contains 16 residues. V shed 2 bases, J shed 2 bases, and the junction held 1 base outside the gene matches. The V gene's germline CDR1 is ENHRY and CDR2 SYGVKD. Here the CDR3 DNA reads TGTGCCATCAGTGAGGGACTAGCGGGCAACACCGGGGAGCTGTTTTTT. It specifies CAISEGLAGNTGELFF.

The chain recombines TRBV24-1 with TRBJ2-1; maybe TRBD2 (6 bases). The CDR3 spans 12 residues. V lost 9 bases and J 7 bases, leaving 12 bases between the germline ends. Germline CDR1 KGHDR, CDR2 SFDVKD. CDR3 protein: CATGSRGNEQFF. As DNA, the CDR3 is TGTGCCACCGGGTCTCGGGGGAATGAGCAGTTCTTC.

This clonotype appeared a few times. The J gene is TRBJ2-1, the V gene TRBV12-3 or TRBV12-4, with 8 bases lining up with TRBD2. The trim removed 1 base at V and 7 bases at J, leaving 6 bases unmatched. There are 15 residues in the CDR3. CDR3 sequence reads: CASSLGAGVLNEQFF. In DNA, the CDR3 is TGTGCCAGCAGTTTAGGAGCGGGAGTGTTGAATGAGCAGTTCTTC.

The sample holds a few counts of this clonotype. This rearrangement joins TRBV5-1 to TRBJ2-1; either TRBD1 or TRBD2 may fit D (5 bases each). The CDR3 is 14 amino acids. Germline-derived CDR1 and CDR2 are SGHRS and YFSETQ. Trimming pared 4 bases from V and 15 bases from J, leaving 23 bases between. The CDR3 here is CASSLGTQPTLGFF. Here the CDR3 DNA reads TGCGCCAGCAGCCTCGGGACCCAGCCTACCCTGGGGTTCTTC.

The table lists this clonotype with a few counts. This rearrangement joins TRBV27 to TRBJ1-2, with a possible D match to TRBD1 (5 bases). CDR1 and CDR2 (germline): MNHEY, SMNVEV (reference sequence). V dropped 6 bases and J dropped 0 bases, with 11 bases sitting between them. The CDR3 runs to 14 residues. The chain's CDR3 is CASRDTGANYGYTF. CDR3 DNA sequence: TGTGCCAGCAGGGACACGGGAGCTAACTATGGCTACACCTTC.

This clonotype was found many times. The J gene is TRBJ2-2, the V gene TRBV4-2, with 9 bases matching TRBD2. Unmatched junction bases numbered 4, after V lost 0 bases and J lost 5 bases. From germline, CDR1 is LGHNA and CDR2 YNFKEQ. The CDR3 covers 16 residues. CDR3 bases: TGTGCCAGCAGCCAAGAGGGTACTAGCGGGACCGGGGAGCTGTTTTTT. As protein: CASSQEGTSGTGELFF.

The rearrangement uses TRBV20-1 and TRBJ2-3; 8 nucleotides line up with TRBD2. V was pared by 3 bases and J by 1 base, with 6 bases of the junction left unmatched. CDR1 DFQATT and CDR2 SNEGSKA come from the germline V gene (reference sequence). The CDR3 has 15 residues. The chain's CDR3 is CSASPLAGRTDTQYF. The CDR3 bases are TGCAGTGCTAGTCCCTTAGCGGGACGCACAGATACGCAGTATTTT.

This clonotype was observed a handful of times. This chain connects TRBV12-3 or TRBV12-4 to TRBJ2-7, with D unresolved. V was shortened by 3 bases and J by 3 bases, with 9 bases between the two germline ends. This CDR3 has 13 residues. The DNA for the CDR3 is TGTGCCAGCAGTTTTAGTCTCGGCTACGAGCAGTACTTC. Protein: CASSFSLGYEQYF.

This clonotype has a count of ten or more. The chain has TRBV27 and TRBJ2-5; D might be TRBD1 (5 bases). Germline CDR1 reads MNHEY; CDR2 reads SMNVEV (reference sequence). The CDR3 consists of 13 residues. V was shortened by 3 bases and J by 4 bases, with 9 bases between the two germline ends. CDR3: CASSFRVGETQYF. In DNA, the CDR3 is TGTGCCAGCAGTTTCAGGGTGGGAGAGACCCAGTACTTC.

Of note for this clonotype: This could be a read error, since a much larger clone is one nucleotide away. Because it lacks the conserved phenylalanine or tryptophan at the end, this CDR3 is likely a read error. The chain joins TRBV9 to TRBJ1-3; D not resolved. The CDR3 extends over 16 amino acids. CDR1 and CDR2 (germline): SGDLS, YYNGEE. V was pared by 3 bases and J by 2 bases, with 15 bases between. The CDR3 loop reads CASSEATMGPGNTIYV. In DNA form, the CDR3 reads TGTGCCAGCAGCGAAGCGACAATGGGCCCTGGAAACACCATATATGTT.

This clonotype was seen ten or more times. The rearrangement uses TRBV5-5 and TRBJ2-3, with 7 bases matching TRBD1. Germline loops: CDR1 SGHKS, CDR2 YYEKEE (reference sequence). Trimming cost V 1 base and J 10 bases; bases outside gene matches: 3. The CDR3 length is 12 residues. The DNA of the CDR3 is TGTGCCAGCAGCTTGCAGGGGGACGCGCAGTATTTT. Encoded protein: CASSLQGDAQYF. The full variable domain, with the rest looked up from reference TRBV5-5 and TRBJ2-3, is DAGVTQSPTHLIKTRGQQVTLRCSPISGHKSVSWYQQVLGQGPQFIFQYYEKEERGRGNFPDRFSARQFPNYSSELNVNALLLGDSALYLCASSLQGDAQYFGPGTRLTVL.

This clonotype was detected a few times. This rearrangement joins TRBV30 to TRBJ2-2; no clear D. V was cut by 3 bases and J by 1 base, with 9 bases left in between. CDR1 is GTSNPN, CDR2 SVGIG, per germline (reference sequence). CDR3 size: 14 residues. CDR3 DNA sequence: TGTGCCTGGAGCCCAAAGGGGAACACCGGGGAGCTGTTTTTT. It translates to CAWSPKGNTGELFF.

The genes are TRBV7-9 and TRBJ2-1; D not resolved. CDR1 and CDR2 (germline): SEHNR, FQNEAQ (reference sequence). Trimming shortened V by 4 bases and J by 6 bases, and 7 bases separated the two germline ends. CDR3 size: 12 residues. The CDR3 sequence is CASSSLSNEQFF. As DNA, the CDR3 is TGTGCCAGCAGCTCCCTTTCCAATGAGCAGTTCTTC.

This clonotype was picked up many times. This sequence joins TRBV7-2 and TRBJ2-1; 8 bases line up with TRBD2. CDR1 and CDR2 from the germline V gene are SGHTA and FQGNSA. The junction had 4 bases not matched to a gene; V was cut back by 6 bases and J by 3 bases. The CDR3 extends over 14 amino acids. The CDR3 protein is CASRAGGGYNEQFF. The CDR3 DNA reads as TGTGCCAGCAGGGCGGGAGGTGGCTACAATGAGCAGTTCTTC.

This chain connects TRBV15 to TRBJ1-5; possibly TRBD1 for D (6 bases). The CDR3 runs to 19 residues. CDR1 is LNHNV and CDR2 is YYDKDF in the germline V gene (reference sequence). Trimming cost V 0 bases and J 2 bases, with 20 bases left between them. The CDR3 bases are TGTGCCACCAGCAGAGATCAGCCACGCAGGGGCGCGGGCAATCAGCCCCAGCATTTT. It encodes CATSRDQPRRGAGNQPQHF.

This clonotype was picked up many times. The chain recombines TRBV29-1 with TRBJ2-5; TRBD1 matches at 7 bases. Trimming cost V 7 bases and J 4 bases; bases outside gene matches: 6. There are 12 residues in the CDR3. Per germline, CDR1 SQVTM and CDR2 ANQGSEA. The DNA for the CDR3 is TGCAGCGGGGTAGGGGGCGCAGAGACCCAGTACTTC. Its protein is CSGVGGAETQYF.